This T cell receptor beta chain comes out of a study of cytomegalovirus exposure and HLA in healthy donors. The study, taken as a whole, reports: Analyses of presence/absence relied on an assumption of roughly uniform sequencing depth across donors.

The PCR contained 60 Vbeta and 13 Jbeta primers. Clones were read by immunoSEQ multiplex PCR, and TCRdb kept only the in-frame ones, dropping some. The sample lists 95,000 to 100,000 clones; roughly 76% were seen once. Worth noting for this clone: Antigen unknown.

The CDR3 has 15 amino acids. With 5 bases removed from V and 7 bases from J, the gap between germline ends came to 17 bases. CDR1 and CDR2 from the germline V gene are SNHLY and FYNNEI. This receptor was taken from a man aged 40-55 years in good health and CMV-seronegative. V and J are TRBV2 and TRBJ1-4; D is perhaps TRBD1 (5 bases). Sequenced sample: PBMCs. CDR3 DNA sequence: TGTGCCAGCAGTAAGGAGGGACTTGGAGGTGAAAAACTGTTTTTT. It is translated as CASSKEGLGGEKLFF.